The 26 T cell receptor beta chains below all came from one sample that was sequenced in a study of molecular identifiers for immune sequencing clone quantification. MiXCR, applied by TCRdb to the PCR reads, yields one record per CDR3 protein. The sample yields 85,000 to 90,000 distinct CDR3 sequences, around 19% seen once. The source material was naive CD8+ T cells from blood, with Jurkat cell RNA spiked in. The sample's subset: FACS-sorted CD8+CD4-CCR7+CD45RA+ naive T cells. Receptors were obtained from a human donor in good health. Some libraries in this study had Jurkat cell RNA spiked in.

This clonotype was seen at least ten times. V gene TRBV11-2 combines with J gene TRBJ1-2; D is uncertain. This CDR3 comprises 13 residues. The ends were cut back, 5 bases at V and 0 bases at J, with 7 bases in the middle. Germline V gene sequence: CDR1 SGHAT, CDR2 FQNNGV. The CDR3 region is CASSLHANYGYTF. The CDR3 DNA sequence: TGTGCCAGCAGCCTACACGCTAACTATGGCTACACCTTC.

There are many counts of this clonotype. This rearrangement joins TRBV11-2 to TRBJ1-2; the match to TRBD1 covers 8 bases. V shed 6 bases, J shed 8 bases, and the junction held 8 bases outside the gene matches. Per the germline V gene, CDR1 is SGHAT and CDR2 is FQNNGV. The CDR3 is made up of 13 amino acids. CDR3 in DNA: TGTGCCAGCAGTACGCAGGGGGCTAACGGCTACACCTTC. It specifies CASSTQGANGYTF.

There are many counts of this clonotype. The rearrangement uses TRBV5-6 and TRBJ2-3, with D possibly being TRBD2 (5 bases). Trimming stripped 4 bases from V and 2 bases from J, with 14 bases between. Germline V gene sequence: CDR1 SGHDT, CDR2 YYEEEE. The CDR3 consists of 15 residues. The CDR3 nucleotides are TGTGCCAGCAGCCGACTAAGCGGCCCCACAGATACGCAGTATTTT. This encodes CASSRLSGPTDTQYF.

This clonotype occurred once. A much larger clone lies a single base off, so this may be a read error. Since the CDR3 does not end with the conserved phenylalanine or tryptophan, this likely comes from a read error. The chain employs TRBV6-4 and TRBJ1-5; 10 positions agree with TRBD1. This CDR3 contains 17 residues. Germline lookup yields CDR1 MRHNA and CDR2 SNTAGT. V was pared by 7 bases and J by 4 bases, with 13 bases of the junction left unmatched. The CDR3 bases are TGTGCCAGCACCGACGGCGGGACAGGGGTCTTGAATCAGCCCCAGCATCTT. Translating it yields CASTDGGTGVLNQPQHL.

In its sample, this clonotype was seen many times. The chain carries TRBV29-1 and TRBJ2-7, with D uncertain. The CDR3 length is 12 residues. CDR1 and CDR2 from the germline V gene are SQVTM and ANQGSEA. V was clipped by 3 bases and J by 5 bases, with 11 bases between them. The CDR3 protein is CSVDNGLDEQYF. CDR3 nucleotides: TGCAGCGTTGACAACGGTTTGGACGAGCAGTACTTC.

This clonotype was recorded once. This chain uses TRBV20-1 with TRBJ2-1, with 7 bases aligning to TRBD2. CDR3 length: 14 residues. V shed 1 base, J shed 6 bases, and the junction held 6 bases outside the gene matches. Germline V gives CDR1 DFQATT, CDR2 SNEGSKA (reference sequence). The CDR3 region has the DNA TGCAGTGCTAGAGTTTTTGGACTAGGCAATGAGCAGTTCTTC. Protein product: CSARVFGLGNEQFF.

Only one count was recorded for this clonotype. The V gene is TRBV23-1, the J gene TRBJ1-5; D is ambiguous. TRBV23-1 is an ORF, with its function uncertain. CDR3 length equals 16 residues. Trimming stripped 3 bases from V and 5 bases from J, with 17 bases between. CDR3 nucleotide sequence: TGCGCCAGCAGTCAGGGCCCCCGGGGTTTTGATCAGCCCCAGCATTTT. Translated, it gives CASSQGPRGFDQPQHF.

This clonotype showed up many times. The V call is TRBV11-2, the J call TRBJ2-1, with TRBD2 matching over 9 bases. The junction had 19 bases not matched to a gene; V was cut back by 5 bases and J by 8 bases. This CDR3 is 18 amino acids long. CDR1 SGHAT and CDR2 FQNNGV come from the germline V gene. In DNA form, the CDR3 reads TGTGCCAGCAGCCCCGATGTGATGAGCGGGAGGCGTTCCGATGAGCAGTTCTTC. Its translation: CASSPDVMSGRRSDEQFF.

This clonotype has ten or more counts. The chain combines TRBV23-1 with TRBJ2-7; D gene ambiguous. TRBV23-1 is an open reading frame, and its role is uncertain. The CDR3 extends over 18 amino acids. V lost 2 bases to trimming and J lost 3 bases, with 23 bases between them. CDR3 in amino acids: CASSQPLNLGPTGYEQYF. DNA for the CDR3: TGCGCCAGCAGTCAACCACTGAACTTAGGGCCGACGGGCTACGAGCAGTACTTC.

This clonotype appeared many times. The gene calls are TRBV29-1 and TRBJ2-7, with a possible D match to TRBD1 (6 bases). This CDR3 is built from 12 residues. The V end lost 4 bases, the J end lost 3 bases, and 10 bases lay between the germline ends. Germline lookup yields CDR1 SQVTM and CDR2 ANQGSEA. Here the CDR3 reads CSVGQANYEQYF. The CDR3 nucleotides read TGCAGCGTTGGACAGGCGAACTACGAGCAGTACTTC.

A remark on this clonotype: Germline and junction disagree at one end, which may indicate a read error. The V call is TRBV4-1, the J call TRBJ2-1; the match to TRBD2 covers 8 bases. This CDR3 has 17 amino acids. The germline gives CDR1 MGHRA, CDR2 YSYEKL. The CDR3 loop reads CASSQDSSGGPYDEQFF. CDR3 coding DNA: TGCGCCAGCAGCCAAGATTCGAGCGGGGGACCCTACGATGAGCAGTTCTTC.

The chain couples TRBV28 to TRBJ2-2; maybe TRBD1 (5 bases). CDR1 is MDHEN, CDR2 SYDVKM, per germline. Trimming cost V 6 bases and J 4 bases, with 24 bases left between them. The CDR3 spans 18 residues. This CDR3 is CASSQTAWVSPSTGELFF. CDR3 nucleotides: TGTGCCAGCAGCCAGACAGCCTGGGTATCCCCCAGCACCGGGGAGCTGTTTTTT.

The sample holds many counts of this clonotype. The genes are TRBV28 and TRBJ2-7; D perhaps matches TRBD1 (6 bases). CDR3 length: 13 amino acids. V was cut by 6 bases and J by 7 bases, with 16 bases left in between. Germline-derived CDR1 and CDR2 are MDHEN and SYDVKM. CDR3 residues: CASSYQGPGEQYF. CDR3 nucleotide sequence: TGTGCCAGCAGCTACCAGGGGCCGGGTGAGCAGTACTTC.

This clonotype turned up a few times. CDR3 DNA sequence: TGTGCCAGCAGTTTGGGGACGGCGAACACTGAAGCTTTCTTT. This translates into CASSLGTANTEAFF. The rearrangement joins TRBV27 to TRBJ1-1, with D maybe TRBD1 (5 bases). Trimming shortened V by 3 bases and J by 1 base, and 9 bases separated the two germline ends. Germline CDR1 and CDR2: MNHEY and SMNVEV (reference sequence). The CDR3 is 14 residues long.

This clonotype was seen many times. This chain joins TRBV19 and TRBJ2-5; the match to TRBD2 covers 10 bases. V lost 4 bases and J lost 1; bases outside the gene matches: 3. CDR1 LNHDA and CDR2 SQIVND come from the germline V gene (reference sequence). This CDR3 is built from 15 residues. The CDR3 spells CASSTLAGGQETQYF. Written as DNA, the CDR3 is TGTGCCAGTAGTACCTTAGCGGGAGGCCAAGAGACCCAGTACTTC.

V and J are TRBV4-3 and TRBJ2-1; D could derive from TRBD1 or TRBD2 (5 bases each). Per the germline V gene, CDR1 is LGHNA and CDR2 is YSLEER. V lost 2 bases to trimming and J lost 9 bases, with 8 bases between them. The CDR3 consists of 12 residues. The CDR3 is CASSQIGGEQFF. The CDR3 DNA reads TGCGCCAGCAGCCAAATTGGGGGTGAGCAGTTCTTC.

In its sample, this clonotype was seen many times. The chain is built from TRBV4-1 and TRBJ2-4; D is perhaps TRBD2 (5 bases). The CDR3 totals 22 residues. Germline V CDR1 and CDR2: MGHRA, YSYEKL. Trimming removed 8 bases from V and 1 base from J, with 36 bases in between. This chain's CDR3 is CASQRQPGMAGSTERAKNIQYF. The CDR3 coding sequence is TGCGCCAGCCAGCGCCAGCCGGGGATGGCGGGCAGTACCGAAAGGGCCAAAAACATTCAGTACTTC.

The CDR3, as DNA: TGCGCCAGCAGATTTGCAGGACAGATGAACACTGAAGCTTTCTTT. It yields the protein CASRFAGQMNTEAFF. The chain uses TRBV5-1 and TRBJ1-1; a possible D gene is TRBD1 (6 bases). CDR1 and CDR2 (germline): SGHRS, YFSETQ. Trimming removed 5 bases from V and 0 bases from J, with 14 bases in between. The CDR3 contains 15 residues.

This clonotype was detected ten times or more. The CDR3 here is CSVVPLSGGTDTQYF. The CDR3 DNA reads as TGCAGCGTTGTACCCCTTAGCGGGGGCACAGATACGCAGTATTTT. The chain is built from TRBV29-1 and TRBJ2-3, with 8 positions matching TRBD2. J was trimmed by 1 base and V by 4 bases; bases with no gene match: 7. Germline values: CDR1 SQVTM, CDR2 ANQGSEA. CDR3 length: 15 residues.

This clonotype was detected many times. The genes are TRBV12-3 or TRBV12-4 and TRBJ2-7; possible D gene TRBD1, 6 bases. This CDR3 spans 12 amino acids. V lost 1 base to trimming and J lost 6 bases, with 7 bases between them. CDR3 residues: CASSLGGLEQYF. The CDR3 DNA sequence: TGTGCCAGCAGTTTAGGGGGGCTCGAGCAGTACTTC.

This clonotype was seen ten or more times. The rearrangement uses TRBV6-6 and TRBJ1-1, with D maybe TRBD1 (5 bases). In germline, CDR1 is MNHNY, CDR2 SVGAGI (reference sequence). The CDR3 runs 13 residues. Trimming took 10 bases from V and 4 from J, leaving 16 bases between them. This chain's CDR3 is CATSPPGGTEAFF. CDR3 DNA: TGTGCCACCTCCCCACCGGGGGGCACTGAAGCTTTCTTT.

This clonotype was detected only a few times. A read error may be the cause here, since a much bigger clone is one base away. J is TRBJ2-1 and V is TRBV7-8, with D unclear. The CDR3 totals 13 residues. Germline V gene lookup returns CDR1 SGHVS and CDR2 FQNEAQ. The CDR3 bases are TGTGCCAGCACTCTCCCCGTCTACAGTGAGCAGTTCTTC. This encodes CASTLPVYSEQFF.

For this clonotype: This may stem from a read error, because a much larger clone lies one nucleotide away. The CDR3 does not end in the conserved phenylalanine or tryptophan, so this is likely a read error. The chain links TRBV27 to TRBJ2-5, with D possibly being TRBD1 (6 bases). The CDR3 contains 15 residues. V lost 3 bases and J lost 4, with 15 bases in between. Looked up from germline, CDR1 is MNHEY and CDR2 is SMNVEV (reference sequence). The CDR3 coding sequence is TGTGCCAGCAGTTTGACAGGCCCCGGATTAGAGACCCAGTACTCC. This encodes CASSLTGPGLETQYS.

This clonotype was detected many times. The gene calls are TRBV7-9 and TRBJ1-4, with D unclear. CDR3 length: 13 residues. The V gene's germline CDR1 is SEHNR and CDR2 FQNEAQ (reference sequence). Trimming cost V 7 bases and J 8 bases, with 14 bases left between them. In DNA, the CDR3 is TGTGCCAGCACCCATGCTCTGGGGGAAAAACTGTTTTTT. This encodes CASTHALGEKLFF.

This clonotype was counted at least ten times. The rearrangement uses TRBV2 and TRBJ2-7; D is uncertain. CDR1 is SNHLY and CDR2 is FYNNEI in the germline V gene. V was shortened by 3 bases and J by 6 bases, with 18 bases between the two germline ends. This CDR3 region has 15 residues. The DNA for the CDR3 is TGTGCCAGCAGTGAGTGGCCAAGCCCCGGGCTCGAGCAGTACTTC. It specifies CASSEWPSPGLEQYF.

This clonotype appeared many times. CDR3 region: CASSLEWGHNNQPQHF. CDR3 nucleotide sequence: TGTGCCAGCAGCTTAGAATGGGGGCACAATAATCAGCCCCAGCATTTT. The chain couples TRBV7-9 to TRBJ1-5; tentative D call: TRBD1 (6 bases). V dropped 1 base and J dropped 4 bases, with 14 bases sitting between them. Germline lookup yields CDR1 SEHNR and CDR2 FQNEAQ (reference sequence). The CDR3 covers 16 residues.